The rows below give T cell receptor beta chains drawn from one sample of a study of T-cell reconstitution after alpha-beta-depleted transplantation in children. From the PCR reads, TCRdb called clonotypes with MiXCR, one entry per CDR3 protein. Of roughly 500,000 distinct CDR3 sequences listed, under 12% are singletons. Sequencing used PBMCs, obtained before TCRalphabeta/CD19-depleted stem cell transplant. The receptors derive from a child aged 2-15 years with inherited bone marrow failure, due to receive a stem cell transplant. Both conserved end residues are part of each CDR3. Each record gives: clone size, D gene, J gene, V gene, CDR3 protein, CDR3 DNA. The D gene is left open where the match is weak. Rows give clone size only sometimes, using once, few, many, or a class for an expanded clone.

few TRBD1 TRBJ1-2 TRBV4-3 CASSHNRGGDYGYTF TGCGCCAGCAGCCATAACAGGGGGGGAGACTATGGCTACACCTTC
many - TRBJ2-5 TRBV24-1 CATSDLGETQYF TGTGCCACCAGTGATTTGGGGGAGACCCAGTACTTC
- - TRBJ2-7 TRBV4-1 CASSQGVPSGSYEQYF TGCGCCAGCAGCCAAGGGGTACCCAGCGGGTCCTACGAGCAGTACTTC
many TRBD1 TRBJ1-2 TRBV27 CASSGRQGAYYGYTF TGTGCCAGCAGCGGAAGACAGGGGGCCTACTATGGCTACACCTTC
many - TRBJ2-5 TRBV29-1 CSVETPGLKRETQYF TGCAGCGTTGAAACGCCGGGACTCAAGCGGGAGACCCAGTACTTC
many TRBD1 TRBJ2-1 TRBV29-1 CSVEGYRGPLNEQFF TGCAGCGTTGAAGGGTACAGGGGGCCTCTAAATGAGCAGTTCTTC
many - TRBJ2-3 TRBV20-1 CSARAPTGVGGDTQYF TGCAGTGCTAGAGCCCCCACGGGAGTGGGAGGAGATACGCAGTATTTT
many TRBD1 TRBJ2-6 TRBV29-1 CSVEDLGTGYSSGANVLTF TGCAGCGTTGAAGATCTCGGGACAGGGTATTCCTCTGGGGCCAACGTCCTGACTTTC
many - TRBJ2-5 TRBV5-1 CASSLDPSQETQYF TGCGCCAGCAGCTTGGATCCCTCTCAAGAGACCCAGTACTTC
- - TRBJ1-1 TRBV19 CASSMIGGGVPLGRTEAFF TGTGCCAGTAGTATGATTGGCGGGGGCGTACCCCTAGGGAGGACTGAAGCTTTCTTT
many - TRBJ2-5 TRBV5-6 CASSDAGHLQETQYF TGTGCCAGCAGCGACGCGGGACACCTCCAAGAGACCCAGTACTTC
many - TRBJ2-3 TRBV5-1 CASRSPGQVTVGSPVSTDTQYF TGCGCCAGCAGGTCACCGGGACAAGTGACTGTGGGAAGTCCCGTGAGCACAGATACGCAGTATTTT
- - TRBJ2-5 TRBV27 CASSLSFDRPQDF TGTGCCAGCAGTTTATCCTTCGACAGGCCCCAGGACTTC
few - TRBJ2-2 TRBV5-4 CASRQGTANTGELFF TGTGCCAGCAGGCAAGGGACCGCGAACACCGGGGAGCTGTTTTTT